The clone carrying this TCR beta chain has more than one count but fewer than ten. TCRbeta library preparation incorporated unique molecular identifiers. Using its own MiXCR run on the PCR reads, TCRdb lists one record per CDR3 protein. Of approximately 89,000 distinct CDR3 sequences in the sample, 15% were seen once. These data originate in a study of T-cell reconstitution after alpha-beta-depleted transplantation in children. The CDR3 extends over 13 amino acids. Trimming shortened V by 6 bases and J by 6 bases, and 11 bases separated the two germline ends. CDR1 MNHEY and CDR2 SVGEGT come from the germline V gene.

This clonotype was obtained from a male patient aged 2-15 years who had a stem cell transplant for acute lymphoblastic leukemia, so the T cells may come from the graft donor. This specimen was PBMCs, mostly from graft donor cells, taken 180 days after TCRalphabeta/CD19-depleted stem cell transplant. This rearrangement joins TRBV6-2 or TRBV6-3 to TRBJ2-2, with a weak D call TRBD2 (6 bases). In nucleotides, the CDR3 is TGTGCCAGCAGCCCACGGGGGTCCGGGGAGCTGTTTTTT. As protein: CASSPRGSGELFF.